This T cell receptor beta chain is drawn from a study of metastatic and nonmetastatic thyroid tumors. At the level of the study: Malignant thyroid and benign thyroid patients provided blood and tumor or nodule tissue whose repertoires were compared.

This clone was seen a handful of times. A read error may explain this, as a much larger clone is one base away. None of the patients had undergone any treatment ahead of thyroid surgery. The length of the CDR3 is 16 residues. The V segment lost 6 bases and the J segment 6 bases; nucleotides outside the gene matches: 12. Germline values: CDR1 LNHNV, CDR2 YYDKDF (reference sequence). TCRdb re-analyzed the PCR reads using MiXCR. The sample holds tens of thousands of clones, 9% to 13% seen once. The sequencing input was blood. The chain uses TRBV15 and TRBJ2-2; 8 positions agree with TRBD1. The receptor was isolated from a male donor with papillary thyroid cancer or a benign thyroid nodule (not recorded which). Some clones in this sample may be carry-over from other donors' samples. CDR3 coding DNA: TGTGCCACCAGGGCTCCGGGACAGGTGGTTCCCGGGGAGCTGTTTTTT. As protein: CATRAPGQVVPGELFF.